These T cell receptor beta chains were read from a single sample in a study of metastatic and nonmetastatic thyroid tumors. From the PCR reads, TCRdb re-called clones with MiXCR. The sample has some 23,000 clones, 11% seen once; the top ten hold more than 25%. Source material: blood. These TCRs come from a female donor with papillary thyroid cancer or a benign thyroid nodule (not recorded which). Some clones in this sample may be carry-over from other donors' samples. The conserved cysteine and the conserved F or W are not part of the CDR3 here.

V gene	J gene	CDR3 length	CDR3 protein
TRBV7-3	TRBJ2-5	11	ASSLVQQETQY
TRBV11-1	TRBJ2-2	14	ASSLWLGQRTGELF
TRBV5-1	TRBJ1-1	13	ASSLRDGGNTEAF
TRBV4-1	TRBJ1-4	12	ASVDMGTNEKLF
TRBV14	TRBJ1-1	12	ASSQGGFNTEAF
TRBV15	TRBJ2-7	13	ATSRDGGAPYEQY
TRBV4-1	TRBJ2-2	14	ASSQAGTANTGELF
TRBV28	TRBJ2-1	15	ASSSRGGQGVMDEQF
TRBV20-1	TRBJ1-2	7	SAKRAAT
TRBV27	TRBJ2-7	10	ARVLPVSEQY
TRBV5-1	TRBJ2-1	10	ASSLTDNEQF
TRBV6-2/TRBV6-3	TRBJ1-4	9	AITGSEKLF
TRBV12-3/TRBV12-4	TRBJ1-5	14	ASSSPGQGFGQPQH
TRBV6-1	TRBJ2-3	13	ASTHGTTWGDTQY
TRBV20-1	TRBJ2-1	12	SAMAGASYNEQF
TRBV20-1	TRBJ2-1	12	SATSGSSYNEQF
TRBV5-1	TRBJ2-1	13	ASSMQVGGYNEQF
TRBV20-1	TRBJ1-6	11	SASGTGNSPLH
TRBV6-2/TRBV6-3	TRBJ1-1	14	ASSGLGGPGGTEAF
TRBV10-1	TRBJ2-7	14	ASTRDLLAGGDEQY
TRBV28	TRBJ2-3	11	ACREPEGDTQY
TRBV28	TRBJ2-7	10	ASSLRRYEQY
TRBV15	TRBJ2-5	15	ATSRDPPGTQQETQY
TRBV20-1	TRBJ2-1	12	SARLGLADNEQF
TRBV28	TRBJ2-7	13	ASSSTTRGVHEQY
TRBV7-9	TRBJ2-7	12	ASSSSLISYEQY
TRBV12-3/TRBV12-4	TRBJ2-7	11	ASLGTGDYEQY
TRBV11-2	TRBJ2-7	12	ASSPIQGTYEQY
TRBV27	TRBJ2-3	12	ASSSRLPTDTQY
TRBV30	TRBJ1-4	13	AWSTFSGGNEKLF
TRBV4-1	TRBJ2-6	12	ASSQTSGANVLT
TRBV28	TRBJ2-7	12	ASRLDRGPYEQY
TRBV3-1	TRBJ2-2	11	ASSQEPRWELF
TRBV4-1	TRBJ2-5	15	ASSPMRGLGRQETQY
TRBV5-1	TRBJ1-1	12	ASSLIQGDTEAF
TRBV12-3/TRBV12-4	TRBJ1-1	11	ASSLVLNTEAF